The 20 T cell receptor beta chains given below trace back to one sample, sequenced in a study of T cells in localized non-small cell lung cancer. Produced via immunoSEQ multiplex PCR; TCRdb's table is partial and in-frame only. The sample has fewer than 25,000 clones, approximately 90% seen once. Here the sequenced sample was peripheral blood, taken before any cancer treatment. The receptors derive from a male donor at least 60 years old with stage I squamous cell lung carcinoma.

The chain links TRBV5-1 to TRBJ1-6; 7 nucleotides align to TRBD1. CDR3 length: 15 amino acids. Unmatched junction bases numbered 12, after V lost 4 bases and J lost 11 bases. Germline CDR1 and CDR2: SGHRS and YFSETQ. The CDR3 reads CASSPSEGAVAPLHF. The CDR3, as DNA: TGCGCCAGCAGCCCCTCAGAGGGGGCAGTGGCACCCCTCCACTTT.

The chain uses TRBV28 and TRBJ1-4; D not certain. Trimming cost V 5 bases and J 3 bases, with 13 bases left between them. The CDR3 contains 15 residues. Germline CDR1 MDHEN, CDR2 SYDVKM. The CDR3: CASSLLEAPNEKLFF. The CDR3 DNA follows: TGTGCCAGCAGTCTGCTGGAGGCCCCTAATGAAAAACTGTTTTTT.

This clone was detected only once. The genes are TRBV4-3 and TRBJ1-5; D may be TRBD1 (6 bases). Trimming removed 2 bases from V and 1 base from J, with 9 bases in between. The CDR3 runs 15 residues. Germline lookup yields CDR1 LGHNA and CDR2 YSLEER. The CDR3 reads CASSQQQGSNQPQHF. The CDR3 coding sequence is TGCGCCAGCAGCCAACAACAGGGAAGCAATCAGCCCCAGCATTTT.

The J gene is TRBJ2-3, the V gene TRBV7-2, with TRBD2 matching over 9 bases. In germline, CDR1 is SGHTA, CDR2 FQGNSA. J was trimmed by 0 bases and V by 5 bases; bases with no gene match: 3. This CDR3 comprises 15 residues. This CDR3 reads CASSPLAGSTDTQYF. As DNA, the CDR3 is TGTGCCAGCAGCCCCCTAGCGGGAAGCACAGATACGCAGTATTTT.

The chain couples TRBV19 to TRBJ2-5; D perhaps matches TRBD1 (6 bases). This CDR3 contains 15 residues. The germline V and J ends were trimmed by 3 bases and 1 base, with 12 bases remaining between them. Per the germline V gene, CDR1 is LNHDA and CDR2 is SQIVND (reference sequence). This CDR3 is CASSIRGVSQETQYF. As DNA, the CDR3 is TGTGCCAGTAGTATCAGGGGAGTCAGCCAAGAGACCCAGTACTTC.

The J gene is TRBJ1-1, the V gene TRBV29-1; D not certain. The CDR3 spans 12 residues. With 5 bases removed from V and 1 base from J, the gap between germline ends came to 8 bases. Per the germline V gene, CDR1 is SQVTM and CDR2 is ANQGSEA. The CDR3 reads CSVQEGNTEAFF. The CDR3 coding sequence is TGCAGCGTTCAGGAGGGGAACACTGAAGCTTTCTTT.

This chain connects TRBV11-2 to TRBJ1-1; a weak D match, TRBD1 (6 bases). The ends were cut back, 5 bases at V and 2 bases at J, with 9 bases in the middle. Germline V gene data show CDR1 as SGHAT and CDR2 as FQNNGV. This CDR3 has 13 residues. CDR3 DNA sequence: TGTGCCAGCAGCATCAGGGGAAACACTGAAGCTTTCTTT. Its protein is CASSIRGNTEAFF.

This sequence joins TRBV6-1 and TRBJ1-1; no clear D gene. With 2 bases removed from V and 1 base from J, the gap between germline ends came to 8 bases. The CDR3 extends over 14 amino acids. The germline V gene has CDR1 MNHNS and CDR2 SASEGT. The CDR3 DNA is TGTGCCAGCAGTGAAAGGGCAGCGAACACTGAAGCTTTCTTT. Encoded protein: CASSERAANTEAFF.

The chain links TRBV19 to TRBJ1-5, with TRBD1 identical over 7 bases. V trimming: 1 base; J trimming: 2 bases; junction bases outside the gene matches: 2. The CDR3 has 15 amino acids. The germline V gene encodes CDR1 LNHDA and CDR2 SQIVND (reference sequence). The CDR3 bases are TGTGCCAGTAGTATAGGAGGACAGGGCAATCAGCCCCAGCATTTT. It specifies CASSIGGQGNQPQHF.

This sequence joins TRBV6-1 and TRBJ1-5, with unresolved D. The V end was cut by 4 bases, the J end by 0 bases, with 7 bases between. Per the germline V gene, CDR1 is MNHNS and CDR2 is SASEGT. This CDR3 is 14 amino acids long. CDR3 amino acids: CASSGDVSNQPQHF. CDR3 in DNA: TGTGCCAGCAGTGGAGACGTTAGCAATCAGCCCCAGCATTTT.

The chain couples TRBV20-1 to TRBJ1-2; D unresolved. Germline lookup yields CDR1 DFQATT and CDR2 SNEGSKA (reference sequence). V was trimmed by 3 bases and J by 8 bases, leaving 7 bases between them. The CDR3 sequence is 10 residues long. The CDR3 reads CSARRSGYTF. As DNA, the CDR3 is TGCAGTGCTAGGCGCAGCGGCTACACCTTC.

The chain recombines TRBV28 with TRBJ2-7; D is possibly TRBD2 (7 bases). Germline V lookup: CDR1 MDHEN, CDR2 SYDVKM. The V and J ends lost 7 bases and 7 bases respectively, with 14 bases between them. There are 12 residues in the CDR3. The CDR3 coding sequence is TGTGCCAGCACCCCCGGGGGGCTTGAGCAGTACTTC. The encoded protein is CASTPGGLEQYF.

This sequence joins TRBV27 and TRBJ2-1, with 12 bases fitting TRBD2. This CDR3 has 16 residues. V was pared by 2 bases and J by 9 bases, with 8 bases of the junction left unmatched. Germline lookup yields CDR1 MNHEY and CDR2 SMNVEV (reference sequence). CDR3 bases: TGTGCCAGCAGTTTAACCCCTAGCGGGGGGGCAAGTGAGCAGTTCTTC. It codes for CASSLTPSGGASEQFF.

CDR3 nucleotides: TGTGCCAGTAGTATAGGACTAGCGGGGGACAATGAGCAGTTCTTC. Protein product: CASSIGLAGDNEQFF. J is TRBJ2-1 and V is TRBV19; 12 bases agree with TRBD2. The V gene end was trimmed by 1 base and the J gene end by 5 bases; junction bases not matched to a gene: 0. Germline V lookup: CDR1 LNHDA, CDR2 SQIVND (reference sequence). CDR3 length: 15 amino acids.

The genes are TRBV14 and TRBJ2-2; 7 bases agree with TRBD2. The J segment lost 5 bases and the V segment lost 4 bases, leaving 1 base of the junction unmatched. CDR1 SGHDN and CDR2 FVKESK come from the germline V gene. The CDR3 spans 13 residues. CDR3 residues: CASSRGGTGELFF. The CDR3 nucleotides read TGTGCCAGCAGCCGGGGGGGGACCGGGGAGCTGTTTTTT. Drawing the rest from reference TRBV14 and TRBJ2-2, the complete variable domain is EAGVTQFPSHSVIEKGQTVTLRCDPISGHDNLYWYRRVMGKEIKFLLHFVKESKQDESGMPNNRFLAERTGGTYSTLKVQPAELEDSGVYFCASSRGGTGELFFGEGSRLTVL.

The V call is TRBV4-1, the J call TRBJ2-2, with D possibly matching TRBD1 (6 bases). This CDR3 is built from 16 residues. Germline loops: CDR1 MGHRA, CDR2 YSYEKL. V was pared by 1 base and J by 6 bases, with 15 bases between. The CDR3 region is CASSQGSQGRAGELFF. The CDR3 DNA sequence: TGCGCCAGCAGCCAAGGATCCCAGGGGCGGGCCGGGGAGCTGTTTTTT.

This rearrangement joins TRBV9 to TRBJ1-1; no reliable D call. V shed 1 base and J shed 2 bases, with 6 bases lying between them. Germline assignment: CDR1 SGDLS and CDR2 YYNGEE. This CDR3 region has 13 residues. CDR3 nucleotide sequence: TGTGCCAGCAGCGTACAGTTTAACACTGAAGCTTTCTTT. Translated: CASSVQFNTEAFF. Variable domain in full (rest from reference TRBV9 and TRBJ1-1): DSGVTQTPKHLITATGQRVTLRCSPRSGDLSVYWYQQSLDQGLQFLIQYYNGEERAKGNILERFSAQQFPDLHSELNLSSLELGDSALYFCASSVQFNTEAFFGQGTRLTVV.

This chain connects TRBV30 to TRBJ2-7; a weak D match, TRBD2 (5 bases). Trimming cost V 2 bases and J 7 bases, with 9 bases left between them. Germline assignment: CDR1 GTSNPN and CDR2 SVGIG (reference sequence). The CDR3 is 11 amino acids. CDR3 in amino acids: CAWSLREEQYF. In nucleotides, the CDR3 is TGTGCCTGGAGTCTCCGGGAAGAGCAGTACTTC. The full variable domain, with the rest looked up from reference TRBV30 and TRBJ2-7, is SQTIHQWPATLVQPVGSPLSLECTVEGTSNPNLYWYRQAAGRGLQLLFYSVGIGQISSEVPQNLSASRPQDRQFILSSKKLLLSDSGFYLCAWSLREEQYFGPGTRLTVT.

The chain is built from TRBV18 and TRBJ1-1; TRBD1 might be the D (5 bases). V was clipped by 0 bases and J by 10 bases, with 9 bases between them. CDR1 is KGHSH, CDR2 LQKENI, per germline. The CDR3 runs to 12 residues. CDR3 sequence reads: CASSPPTGGAFF. CDR3 nucleotide sequence: TGTGCCAGCTCACCACCGACGGGGGGAGCTTTCTTT.

V usage is TRBV19 and J usage is TRBJ1-6; 8 bases align to TRBD1. This CDR3 is built from 16 residues. The germline V gene has CDR1 LNHDA and CDR2 SQIVND (reference sequence). The V gene end was trimmed by 5 bases and the J gene end by 4 bases; junction bases not matched to a gene: 7. Here the CDR3 reads CASSHGQGRYNSPLHF. The CDR3 DNA reads TGTGCCAGTAGTCACGGACAGGGAAGGTATAATTCACCCCTCCACTTT.